Below, 8 T cell receptor beta chains from the same sample are listed, as sequenced in a study of T cell changes during pregnancy in multiple sclerosis. Method: immunoSEQ multiplex PCR; TCRdb's copy keeps in-frame clones and lacks some. Here the sample spans around 83,000 clones, under 95% being singletons. The input for sequencing was CD4+ T cells from peripheral blood mononuclear cells, taken in the second trimester of pregnancy. Receptors were obtained from a female donor with multiple sclerosis, enrolled in a pregnancy study.

The chain uses TRBV19 and TRBJ1-6; 9 bases map to TRBD1. With 5 bases clipped from V and 10 bases from J, the junction kept 6 bases outside the gene matches. CDR3 length: 14 amino acids. In germline, CDR1 is LNHDA, CDR2 SQIVND (reference sequence). The CDR3 reads CASSSTGGESPLHF. For the CDR3, the DNA is TGTGCCAGTAGTTCGACAGGGGGGGAATCACCCCTCCACTTT.

About this clone: The sample has other DNA sequences that encode this CDR3 too. V usage is TRBV5-1 and J usage is TRBJ1-4, with TRBD1 identical over 9 bases. Germline lookup yields CDR1 SGHRS and CDR2 YFSETQ. The CDR3 is 14 amino acids. V gave up 3 bases and J gave up 4 bases; unmatched junction bases: 1. The DNA for the CDR3 is TGCGCCAGCAGCTCGGACAGGGGTAATGAAAAACTGTTTTTT. Its translation: CASSSDRGNEKLFF. The full variable domain, rest sourced from reference TRBV5-1 and TRBJ1-4, is KAGVTQTPRYLIKTRGQQVTLSCSPISGHRSVSWYQQTPGQGLQFLFEYFSETQRNKGNFPGRFSGRQFSNSRSEMNVSTLELGDSALYLCASSSDRGNEKLFFGSGTQLSVL.

J is TRBJ1-4 and V is TRBV10-3, with 12 bases lining up with TRBD1. This CDR3 is 16 amino acids long. Germline V gene sequence: CDR1 ENHRY, CDR2 SYGVKD. The ends lost 7 bases at V and 2 bases at J; junction bases unmatched: 5. The DNA for the CDR3 is TGTGCCATCAAACCGGGACAGGGGGCGACTAATGAAAAACTGTTTTTT. Protein sequence: CAIKPGQGATNEKLFF.

The CDR3 bases are TGTGCCAGCAGCCCCCGTCGGGGCGGGGAGCTGTTTTTT. This encodes CASSPRRGGELFF. This chain links TRBV28 with TRBJ2-2; D may be TRBD2 (5 bases). The CDR3 extends over 13 amino acids. Trimming removed 6 bases from V and 7 bases from J, with 12 bases in between. Per the germline V gene, CDR1 is MDHEN and CDR2 is SYDVKM.

This clone is a singleton in its sample. This chain links TRBV2 with TRBJ2-3; 15 bases match TRBD2. Germline V lookup: CDR1 SNHLY, CDR2 FYNNEI. The CDR3 has 15 amino acids. V lost 8 bases and J lost 7; bases outside the gene matches: 7. The CDR3 coding sequence is TGTGCCAGCTGCTTTGGGACTAGCGGGGGGTATACGCAGTATTTT. Protein product: CASCFGTSGGYTQYF.

V and J are TRBV7-2 and TRBJ2-3; 11 positions match TRBD2. There are 15 residues in the CDR3. Per germline, CDR1 SGHTA and CDR2 FQGNSA. V gave up 4 bases and J gave up 3 bases; unmatched junction bases: 3. For the CDR3, the DNA is TGTGCCAGCAGCTACCTAGCGGGGGGTACAGATACGCAGTATTTT. It codes for CASSYLAGGTDTQYF.

The CDR3, as DNA: TGCGCCAGCAGCTTGGCTGGAGTGGGCACAGATACGCAGTATTTT. It encodes CASSLAGVGTDTQYF. The gene calls are TRBV5-1 and TRBJ2-3, with D uncertain. The germline gives CDR1 SGHRS, CDR2 YFSETQ. CDR3 length: 15 residues. The V and J ends lost 0 bases and 1 base respectively, with 9 bases between them.

The chain joins TRBV5-1 to TRBJ2-7; a possible D gene is TRBD1 (7 bases). This CDR3 contains 16 residues. V was cut by 5 bases and J by 0 bases, with 18 bases left in between. CDR1 and CDR2 from the germline V gene are SGHRS and YFSETQ. DNA of the CDR3: TGCGCCAGCAGACACCCCTCGGGGGACAGCTCCTACGAGCAGTACTTC. Translated, it gives CASRHPSGDSSYEQYF.